These T cell receptor beta chains were read from a single sample in a study of beta chain features in type 1 diabetes. The table came from immunoSEQ multiplex PCR; TCRdb's copy has only in-frame clones and leaves some out. This table holds 55,000 to 85,000 clones, around 49% found once. Sample: central memory CD4+ T cells from blood. These receptors were collected from a man aged 25-45 years with type 1 diabetes. Each CDR3 is given with its conserved first and last residue. D genes are given only for firm matches. Not all rows give a size; the values are once, few, many and, for expanded clones, a class.

V	D	size	J	DNA	CDR3
TRBV7-9	NA	NA	TRBJ2-1	TGTGCCAGCAGCTTAAACGGTGTTTACAATGAGCAGTTCTTC	CASSLNGVYNEQFF
TRBV5-1	TRBD1	NA	TRBJ2-3	TGCGCCAGCAGCTTGCTAGGACAGGGAACAGATACGCAGTATTTT	CASSLLGQGTDTQYF
TRBV5-4	TRBD2	NA	TRBJ2-5	TGTGCCAGCAGCTATTCTAGCGGGAGAGAAGAGACCCAGTACTTC	CASSYSSGREETQYF
TRBV30	NA	NA	TRBJ2-2	TGTGCCTCCTCCCACACGATAATCTCGAACACCGGGGAGCTGTTTTTT	CASSHTIISNTGELFF
TRBV2	TRBD1	NA	TRBJ1-5	TGTGCCAGCAGTGGTAAGGACAGGCATCAGCCCCAGCATTTT	CASSGKDRHQPQHF
TRBV6-1	NA	NA	TRBJ1-5	TGTGCCAGCAGTGAAAGGGTTGGAGGGAATAATCAGCCCCAGCATTTT	CASSERVGGNNQPQHF
TRBV10-1	TRBD2	NA	TRBJ2-5	TGCGCCAGCAGTGAGCAACTAGCGGGGGAGACCCAGTACTTC	CASSEQLAGETQYF
TRBV5-1	TRBD2	NA	TRBJ2-3	TGCGCCAGCAGCCCCGGGGACTACCGCACAGATACGCAGTATTTT	CASSPGDYRTDTQYF
TRBV5-1	TRBD1	NA	TRBJ1-2	TGCGCCAGCAGCTTGGAGGCGACAGGGAACTATGGCTACACCTTC	CASSLEATGNYGYTF
TRBV7-9	NA	NA	TRBJ2-2	TGTGCCAGCTCCCGGGCCGCAGGGCTCGGGGAGCTGTTTTTT	CASSRAAGLGELFF
TRBV2	TRBD1	few	TRBJ1-2	TGTGCCAGCAGTCTTGACAGGGGTGTTTACTATGGCTACACCTTC	CASSLDRGVYYGYTF
TRBV5-6	TRBD2	NA	TRBJ2-1	TGTGCCAGCAGCTTGGCTGCTAGCGGCCACAATGAGCAGTTCTTC	CASSLAASGHNEQFF
TRBV10-3	TRBD2	NA	TRBJ2-3	TGTGCCACCCTTGGGGGGGTTGTTTCAGATACGCAGTATTTT	CATLGGVVSDTQYF
TRBV6-1	NA	NA	TRBJ1-6	TGTGCCAGCAGTGACAGTAACAGGCAAAGCTCCTATAATTCACCCCTCCACTTT	CASSDSNRQSSYNSPLHF
TRBV5-1	NA	few	TRBJ2-1	TGCGCCAGCAGCTACTGGACTACCAGCTCCTACAATGAGCAGTTCTTC	CASSYWTTSSYNEQFF
TRBV11-1	TRBD1	NA	TRBJ1-1	TGTGCCAGCAGCCGTTGGACAGGGAAAATGAACACTGAAGCTTTCTTT	CASSRWTGKMNTEAFF
TRBV6-5	NA	NA	TRBJ2-5	TGTGCCAGCAGTTACTCTCCGTACCAAGAGACCCAGTACTTC	CASSYSPYQETQYF
TRBV10-2	NA	few	TRBJ2-3	TGCGCCAGTCTCAGTGCTGGCACAGATACGCAGTATTTT	CASLSAGTDTQYF
TRBV10-3	TRBD2	NA	TRBJ2-1	TGTGCCATCAGTGAGTCGGGTCTAGCGGGCTCCTACAATGAGCAGTTCTTC	CAISESGLAGSYNEQFF